Given below is one T cell receptor (beta chain) in context. What it binds is unknown. Germline V CDR1 and CDR2: SGHNT, YYREEE (reference sequence). CDR3 length: 16 residues. With 1 base clipped from V and 7 bases from J, the junction kept 9 bases outside the gene matches. This entry comes from a study of cytomegalovirus exposure and HLA in healthy donors. The study's findings and limits: Cytomegalovirus status, reportedly, was diagnosed with high specificity and sensitivity by the classifier. Per a later analysis, 15,000 to 20,000 TCR beta sequences showed association with HLA alleles at 0.05 false discovery rate. A missense variant in DCLRE1C was later tied to TCR beta V- and J-gene trimming. The study assumed roughly uniform donor sequencing depth for presence/absence analyses.

PCR amplification relied on 60 Vbeta primers (plus 13 Jbeta primers). The method was immunoSEQ multiplex PCR; TCRdb's version includes in-frame clones alone and lacks a portion of them. The sample is made up of some 47,000 clones, and the top ten hold 2.1% of it. J is TRBJ1-4 and V is TRBV5-4, with TRBD1 matching over 8 bases. The receptor comes from a woman aged 40 to 50 in good health and CMV-seronegative. Sequenced sample: PBMCs. CDR3 nucleotides: TGTGCCAGCAGCTTGACCCAAGGACAGGGCGGTGAAAAACTGTTTTTT. Translating it yields CASSLTQGQGGEKLFF.